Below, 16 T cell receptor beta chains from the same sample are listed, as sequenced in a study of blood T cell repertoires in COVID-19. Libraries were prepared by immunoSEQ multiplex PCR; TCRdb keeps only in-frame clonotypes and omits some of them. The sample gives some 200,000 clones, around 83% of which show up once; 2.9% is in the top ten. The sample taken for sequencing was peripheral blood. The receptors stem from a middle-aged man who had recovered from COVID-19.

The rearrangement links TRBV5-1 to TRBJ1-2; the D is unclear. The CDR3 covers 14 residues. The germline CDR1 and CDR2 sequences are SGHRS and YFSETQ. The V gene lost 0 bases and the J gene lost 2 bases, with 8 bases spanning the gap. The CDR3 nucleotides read TGCGCCAGCAGCTTGGAAGCGGGGAACTATGGCTACACCTTC. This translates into CASSLEAGNYGYTF.

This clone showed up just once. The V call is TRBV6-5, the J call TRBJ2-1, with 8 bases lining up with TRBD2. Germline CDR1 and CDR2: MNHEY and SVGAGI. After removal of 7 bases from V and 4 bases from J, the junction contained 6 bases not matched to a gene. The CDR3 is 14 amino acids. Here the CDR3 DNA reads TGTGCCAGCAAACTAGCGGATACATACAATGAGCAGTTCTTC. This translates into CASKLADTYNEQFF.

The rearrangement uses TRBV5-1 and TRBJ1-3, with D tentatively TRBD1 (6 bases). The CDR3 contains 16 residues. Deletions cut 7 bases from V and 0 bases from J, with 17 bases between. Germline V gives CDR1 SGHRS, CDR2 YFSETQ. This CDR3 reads CASGSQGTNSGNTIYF. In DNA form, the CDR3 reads TGCGCCAGCGGCAGTCAGGGGACGAACTCTGGAAACACCATATATTTT. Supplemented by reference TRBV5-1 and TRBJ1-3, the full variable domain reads KAGVTQTPRYLIKTRGQQVTLSCSPISGHRSVSWYQQTPGQGLQFLFEYFSETQRNKGNFPGRFSGRQFSNSRSEMNVSTLELGDSALYLCASGSQGTNSGNTIYFGEGSWLTVV.

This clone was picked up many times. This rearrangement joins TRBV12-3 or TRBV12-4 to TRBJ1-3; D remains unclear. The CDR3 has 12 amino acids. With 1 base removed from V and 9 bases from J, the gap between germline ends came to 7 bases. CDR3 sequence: CASSLGTGTIYF. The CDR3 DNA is TGTGCCAGCAGTTTAGGAACGGGCACCATATATTTT.

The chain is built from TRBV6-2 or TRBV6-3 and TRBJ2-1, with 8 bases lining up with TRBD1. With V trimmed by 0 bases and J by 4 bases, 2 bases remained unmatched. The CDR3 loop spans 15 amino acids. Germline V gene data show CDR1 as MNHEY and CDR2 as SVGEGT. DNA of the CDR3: TGTGCCAGCAGTTACTCCCACAGGGGGTACAATGAGCAGTTCTTC. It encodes CASSYSHRGYNEQFF.

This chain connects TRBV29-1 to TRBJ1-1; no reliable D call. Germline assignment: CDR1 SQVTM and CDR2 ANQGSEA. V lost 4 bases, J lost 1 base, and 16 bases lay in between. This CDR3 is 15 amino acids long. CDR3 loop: CSVAVAAWANTEAFF. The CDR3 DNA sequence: TGCAGCGTTGCGGTGGCAGCCTGGGCGAACACTGAAGCTTTCTTT.

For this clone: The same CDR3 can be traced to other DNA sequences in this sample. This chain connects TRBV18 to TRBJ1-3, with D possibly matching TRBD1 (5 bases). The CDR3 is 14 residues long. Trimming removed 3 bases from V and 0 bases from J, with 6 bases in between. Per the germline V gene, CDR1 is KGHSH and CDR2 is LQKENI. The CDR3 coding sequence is TGTGCCAGCTCACCTCAGGGCTCTGGAAACACCATATATTTT. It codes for CASSPQGSGNTIYF. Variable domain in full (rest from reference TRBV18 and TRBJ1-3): NAGVMQNPRHLVRRRGQEARLRCSPMKGHSHVYWYRQLPEEGLKFMVYLQKENIIDESGMPKERFSAEFPKEGPSILRIQQVVRGDSAAYFCASSPQGSGNTIYFGEGSWLTVV.

The CDR3 here is CASGDRAGYGYTF. Here the CDR3 DNA reads TGTGCCAGCGGTGACAGGGCGGGCTATGGCTACACCTTC. The genes are TRBV7-2 and TRBJ1-2; 7 bases align to TRBD1. CDR1 is SGHTA and CDR2 is FQGNSA in the germline V gene. This CDR3 has 13 residues. The V segment lost 8 bases and the J segment 4 bases; nucleotides outside the gene matches: 7.

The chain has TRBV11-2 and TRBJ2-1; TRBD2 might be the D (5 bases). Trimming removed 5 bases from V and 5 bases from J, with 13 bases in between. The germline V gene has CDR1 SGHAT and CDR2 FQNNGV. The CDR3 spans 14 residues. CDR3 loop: CASSPLASNNEQFF. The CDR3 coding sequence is TGTGCCAGCAGCCCTTTAGCTAGCAACAATGAGCAGTTCTTC.

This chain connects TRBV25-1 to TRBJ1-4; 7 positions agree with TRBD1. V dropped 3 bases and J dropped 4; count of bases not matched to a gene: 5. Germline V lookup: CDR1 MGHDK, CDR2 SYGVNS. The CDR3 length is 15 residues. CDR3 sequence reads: CASSDPDRVNEKLFF. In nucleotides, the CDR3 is TGTGCCAGCAGTGACCCAGACAGGGTTAATGAAAAACTGTTTTTT.

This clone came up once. DNA of the CDR3: TGTGCCAGTAGTATAGATATTGGGACAGCCGGCTACACCTTC. Translated, it gives CASSIDIGTAGYTF. The gene calls are TRBV19 and TRBJ1-2; TRBD1 matches at 7 bases. This CDR3 comprises 14 residues. V gave up 0 bases and J gave up 8 bases; unmatched junction bases: 6. CDR1 and CDR2 from the germline V gene are LNHDA and SQIVND (reference sequence).

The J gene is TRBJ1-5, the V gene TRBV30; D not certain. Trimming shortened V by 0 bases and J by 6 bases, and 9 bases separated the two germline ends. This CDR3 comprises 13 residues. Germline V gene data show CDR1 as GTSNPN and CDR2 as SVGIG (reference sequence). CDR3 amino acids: CAWSVRRGQPQHF. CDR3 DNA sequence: TGTGCCTGGAGTGTACGTCGAGGTCAGCCCCAGCATTTT.

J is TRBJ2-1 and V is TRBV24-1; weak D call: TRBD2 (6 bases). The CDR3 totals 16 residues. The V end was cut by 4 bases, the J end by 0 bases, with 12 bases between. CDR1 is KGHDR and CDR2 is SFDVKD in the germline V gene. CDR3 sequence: CATSDPGTASYNEQFF. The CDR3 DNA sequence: TGTGCCACCAGTGACCCCGGGACTGCCTCCTACAATGAGCAGTTCTTC.

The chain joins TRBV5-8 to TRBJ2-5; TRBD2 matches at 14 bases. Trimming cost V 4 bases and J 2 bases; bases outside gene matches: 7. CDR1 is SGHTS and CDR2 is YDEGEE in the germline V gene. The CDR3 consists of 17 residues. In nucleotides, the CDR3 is TGTGCCAGCAGCCCCGGGACTAGCGGGAGTCTGCAAGAGACCCAGTACTTC. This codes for CASSPGTSGSLQETQYF.

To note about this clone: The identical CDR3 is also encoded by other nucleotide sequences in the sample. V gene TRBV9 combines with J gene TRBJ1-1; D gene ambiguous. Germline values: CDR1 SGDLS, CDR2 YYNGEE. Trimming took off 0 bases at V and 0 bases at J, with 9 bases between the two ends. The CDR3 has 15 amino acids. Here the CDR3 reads CASSVEGRVNTEAFF. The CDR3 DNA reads TGTGCCAGCAGCGTAGAAGGGCGGGTGAACACTGAAGCTTTCTTT.

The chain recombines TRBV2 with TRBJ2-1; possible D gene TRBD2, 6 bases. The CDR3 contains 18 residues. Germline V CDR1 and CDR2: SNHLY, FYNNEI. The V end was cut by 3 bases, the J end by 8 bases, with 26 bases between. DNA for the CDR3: TGTGCCAGCAGTGATCGGGGGATATCTGTACACCAGAGGGATGAGCAGTTCTTC. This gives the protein CASSDRGISVHQRDEQFF. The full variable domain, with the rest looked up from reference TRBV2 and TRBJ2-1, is EPEVTQTPSHQVTQMGQEVILRCVPISNHLYFYWYRQILGQKVEFLVSFYNNEISEKSEIFDDQFSVERPDGSNFTLKIRSTKLEDSAMYFCASSDRGISVHQRDEQFFGPGTRLTVL.